Below, 31 T cell receptor beta chains from the same sample are listed, as sequenced in a study of T cell repertoires in cytomegalovirus infection. TCRdb re-derived calls from the reads in MiXCR, one entry per CDR3 protein. The sample lists fewer than 30,000 distinct CDR3 sequences, 15% to 20% seen once, with roughly 80% in the top ten. These receptors have no identified antigens. This specimen consisted of CD8+ T cells from cultured PBMCs, obtained from culture after CMV antigen stimulation. Receptors were obtained from a human donor in good health (CMV status not recorded). Some clones in this sample may be carry-over from other donors' samples.

The chain joins TRBV6-6 to TRBJ1-2; no definite D call. The V gene's germline CDR1 is MNHNY and CDR2 SVGAGI (reference sequence). The CDR3 runs 10 residues. Trimming stripped 8 bases from V and 8 bases from J, with 9 bases between. The CDR3 DNA sequence: TGTGCCAGCGGCCCCGGGGGCTACACCTTC. Its translation is CASGPGGYTF.

This clonotype was counted only a few times. The chain has TRBV5-1 and TRBJ2-7; TRBD1 might be the D (6 bases). V lost 3 bases, J lost 2 bases, and 12 bases lay in between. The CDR3 consists of 14 residues. Germline V CDR1 and CDR2: SGHRS, YFSETQ. CDR3 sequence reads: CASSSRDTTYEQYF. DNA for the CDR3: TGCGCCAGCAGCTCCCGGGACACTACCTACGAGCAGTACTTC.

The gene calls are TRBV6-6 and TRBJ1-4; TRBD1 matches 9 bases. The CDR3 is 14 residues long. Trimming took 5 bases from V and 8 from J; bases not matched to a gene: 6. CDR1 MNHNY and CDR2 SVGAGI come from the germline V gene (reference sequence). DNA for the CDR3: TGTGCCAGCAGTCACGGACAGGGGCGGGAAAAACTGTTTTTT. Its protein product is CASSHGQGREKLFF.

This rearrangement joins TRBV12-3 or TRBV12-4 to TRBJ2-7; D is uncertain. This CDR3 spans 12 amino acids. V was cut by 1 base and J by 6 bases, with 7 bases left in between. The CDR3 sequence is CASSLVLGEQYF. CDR3 in DNA: TGTGCCAGCAGTTTAGTATTGGGCGAGCAGTACTTC.

In regard to this clonotype: The junction and the germline gene differ at one end; a read error may be behind it. V gene TRBV6-2 or TRBV6-3 combines with J gene TRBJ2-7, with 9 bases lining up with TRBD2. The CDR3 extends over 15 amino acids. Germline V gene data show CDR1 as MNHEY and CDR2 as SVGEGT. The CDR3 reads CARSYRVAGGNEQYF. The DNA of the CDR3 is TGTGCCCGCAGTTATCGGGTTGCGGGAGGGAACGAGCAGTACTTC.

This chain uses TRBV29-1 with TRBJ2-7, with D possibly being TRBD1 (7 bases). CDR3 length: 12 amino acids. V was trimmed by 6 bases and J by 2 bases, leaving 11 bases between them. Looked up from germline, CDR1 is SQVTM and CDR2 is ANQGSEA. CDR3 nucleotides: TGCAGCGTGGCGGGACAGCCCTACGAGCAGTACTTC. Its translation: CSVAGQPYEQYF.

This clonotype came up a few times. The chain joins TRBV6-2 or TRBV6-3 to TRBJ2-3; no clear D. V lost 2 bases to trimming and J lost 0 bases, with 9 bases between them. Germline assignment: CDR1 MNHEY and CDR2 SVGEGT. The length of the CDR3 is 15 residues. The CDR3 loop reads CASSYRGISTDTQYF. CDR3 coding DNA: TGTGCCAGCAGTTACCGTGGGATCAGCACAGATACGCAGTATTTT.

This clonotype has more than one count but fewer than ten. V gene TRBV7-6 combines with J gene TRBJ2-3; D might be TRBD1 or TRBD2, each matching 6 bases. V gave up 5 bases and J gave up 5 bases, with 20 bases separating them. Germline CDR1 and CDR2: SGHVS and FNYEAQ. The CDR3 sequence is 16 residues long. The CDR3 reads CASSLGWGAERDTQYF. Written as DNA, the CDR3 is TGTGCCAGCAGCCTTGGCTGGGGGGCAGAGAGAGATACGCAGTATTTT.

The DNA for the CDR3 is TGTGCCAGCGGCTCGAGAGAGAACACTGAAGCTTTCTTT. This gives the protein CASGSRENTEAFF. The chain couples TRBV7-9 to TRBJ1-1; D gene uncertain. The CDR3 sequence is 13 residues long. Trimming took off 8 bases at V and 1 base at J, with 11 bases between the two ends. The germline V gene encodes CDR1 SEHNR and CDR2 FQNEAQ (reference sequence).

The chain carries TRBV11-1 and TRBJ1-2; 9 positions agree with TRBD1. Trimming took 2 bases from V and 6 from J; bases not matched to a gene: 7. Germline V gene data show CDR1 as SGHAT and CDR2 as FQDESV (reference sequence). The CDR3 spans 15 residues. Here the CDR3 reads CASSLLRQGVDGYTF. The CDR3 nucleotides are TGTGCCAGCAGCTTACTCAGACAGGGGGTAGATGGCTACACCTTC.

This clonotype came up a few times. The genes are TRBV7-9 and TRBJ2-1; 8 bases map to TRBD2. CDR1 SEHNR and CDR2 FQNEAQ come from the germline V gene (reference sequence). The CDR3 runs 16 residues. J lost 6 bases, V lost 7 bases, and 14 bases had no gene match. In DNA form, the CDR3 reads TGTGCCAGCACCCCTCGGGAGGGGTTAGCTCGCAATGAGCAGTTCTTC. Translated: CASTPREGLARNEQFF.

This clonotype was detected a few times. This chain joins TRBV20-1 and TRBJ2-2; 10 bases fit TRBD1. This CDR3 has 15 amino acids. Unmatched junction bases numbered 10, after V lost 5 bases and J lost 7 bases. In germline, CDR1 is DFQATT, CDR2 SNEGSKA (reference sequence). The CDR3 reads CSAPRQGALVGELFF. DNA of the CDR3: TGCAGTGCTCCTCGACAGGGGGCGCTCGTCGGGGAGCTGTTTTTT.

The chain joins TRBV27 to TRBJ1-2; 10 bases agree with TRBD1. Losses at the gene ends were 11 bases for V and 5 bases for J; bases not matched to a gene: 11. From germline, CDR1 is MNHEY and CDR2 SMNVEV (reference sequence). This CDR3 has 14 amino acids. CDR3 sequence reads: CASREGQGWYGYTF. The CDR3 DNA follows: TGTGCCTCGCGGGAGGGACAGGGGTGGTATGGCTACACCTTC.

This clonotype was counted a few times. The CDR3 sequence: CASSEQGGTEAFF. CDR3 in DNA: TGTGCCAGCAGTGAACAGGGAGGCACTGAAGCTTTCTTT. The chain recombines TRBV6-1 with TRBJ1-1; possibly TRBD1 for D (5 bases). Germline V gene lookup returns CDR1 MNHNS and CDR2 SASEGT. This CDR3 spans 13 amino acids. Trimming shortened V by 2 bases and J by 4 bases, and 8 bases separated the two germline ends.

This clonotype was observed a few times. The V gene is TRBV20-1, the J gene TRBJ2-1, with 9 bases lining up with TRBD2. J was trimmed by 10 bases and V by 5 bases; bases with no gene match: 15. CDR1 and CDR2 (germline): DFQATT, SNEGSKA (reference sequence). The length of the CDR3 is 15 residues. CDR3 sequence (DNA): TGCAGTGCTCCAGCGGGGGGCCTAAGCCCGACCGAGCAGTTCTTC. It is translated as CSAPAGGLSPTEQFF.

The chain joins TRBV6-5 to TRBJ2-1; D not resolved. This CDR3 region has 16 residues. V lost 0 bases, J lost 8 bases, and 17 bases lay in between. CDR1 and CDR2 (germline): MNHEY, SVGAGI. The DNA of the CDR3 is TGTGCCAGCAGTTACTCCACGGACCTTTTGCGCGATGAGCAGTTCTTC. It specifies CASSYSTDLLRDEQFF.

This CDR3 is CASSLNAASEGYGYTF. The CDR3 bases are TGCGCCAGCAGCCTCAACGCGGCGTCTGAGGGCTATGGCTACACCTTC. The chain carries TRBV4-1 and TRBJ1-2; no firm D call. Germline V gene data show CDR1 as MGHRA and CDR2 as YSYEKL. The CDR3 length is 16 residues. Trimming stripped 4 bases from V and 4 bases from J, with 19 bases between.

The count of this clonotype is one. The chain uses TRBV5-4 and TRBJ2-6; a possible D gene is TRBD2 (6 bases). This CDR3 region has 15 residues. V was pared by 5 bases and J by 0 bases, with 9 bases between. Looked up from germline, CDR1 is SGHNT and CDR2 is YYREEE (reference sequence). CDR3 protein: CASSWGDSGANVLTF. The CDR3 DNA sequence: TGTGCCAGCAGTTGGGGGGACTCTGGGGCCAACGTCCTGACTTTC.

The chain links TRBV28 to TRBJ2-7, with D tentatively TRBD1 (5 bases). V gave up 5 bases and J gave up 3 bases, with 17 bases separating them. The CDR3 contains 15 residues. The V gene's germline CDR1 is MDHEN and CDR2 SYDVKM. CDR3 region: CASSGLGQNGYEQYF. The CDR3 nucleotides are TGTGCCAGCAGTGGCCTAGGACAAAACGGCTACGAGCAGTACTTC.

The V call is TRBV27, the J call TRBJ2-1; the D gene could be TRBD1 or TRBD2 (5 bases each). This CDR3 has 15 residues. Trimming stripped 10 bases from V and 8 bases from J, with 24 bases between. Germline CDR1 reads MNHEY; CDR2 reads SMNVEV (reference sequence). CDR3 region: CATSKVGAIGDEQFF. The CDR3 DNA reads as TGTGCCACCTCAAAAGTCGGGGCTATCGGCGATGAGCAGTTCTTC.

This clonotype was observed at least ten times. J is TRBJ1-5 and V is TRBV7-2; possible D gene TRBD1, 5 bases. V was clipped by 5 bases and J by 2 bases, with 19 bases between them. The CDR3 runs 17 residues. Germline CDR1 reads SGHTA; CDR2 reads FQGNSA. CDR3 nucleotide sequence: TGTGCCAGCAGCCCTAGACTCCAGGGTTCTGGCAATCAGCCCCAGCATTTT. Translated, it gives CASSPRLQGSGNQPQHF.

In this sample, this clonotype turned up a few times. V and J are TRBV7-2 and TRBJ1-2, with D unresolved. V lost 3 bases, J lost 2 bases, and 19 bases lay in between. CDR1 and CDR2 (germline): SGHTA, FQGNSA. CDR3 length: 17 residues. CDR3 nucleotides: TGTGCCAGCAGCTTTCATACCGGGCTCCAACGAAACTATGGCTACACCTTC. Translating it yields CASSFHTGLQRNYGYTF.

V is TRBV12-3 or TRBV12-4 and J is TRBJ2-7; D not resolved. There are 13 residues in the CDR3. V was shortened by 5 bases and J by 4 bases, with 12 bases between the two germline ends. Written as DNA, the CDR3 is TGTGCCAGCAGTCCTTTCCTTGGGTACGAGCAGTACTTC. Amino acids: CASSPFLGYEQYF.

This clonotype was picked up many times. J is TRBJ2-5 and V is TRBV28; no clear D gene. CDR1 and CDR2 from the germline V gene are MDHEN and SYDVKM. V was clipped by 5 bases and J by 3 bases, with 16 bases between them. The CDR3 has 15 residues. DNA for the CDR3: TGTGCCAGCAGTCCTGCCAGGAAGGAAAAAGAGACCCAGTACTTC. It translates to CASSPARKEKETQYF.

This clonotype has a handful of counts. This chain connects TRBV12-3 or TRBV12-4 to TRBJ2-6; TRBD2 aligns across 8 bases. CDR3 length: 17 residues. V lost 10 bases, J lost 3 bases, and 14 bases stayed unmatched. CDR3 DNA: TGTGCCACCCTCTCTCGAAGGAGCGGGAGTGGGGCCAACGTCCTGACTTTC. Its protein is CATLSRRSGSGANVLTF.

This clonotype was counted between two and nine times. V is TRBV6-2 or TRBV6-3 and J is TRBJ2-1, with D unresolved. Germline V gene data show CDR1 as MNHEY and CDR2 as SVGEGT. The CDR3 sequence is 15 residues long. V was trimmed by 1 base and J by 10 bases, leaving 17 bases between them. CDR3 sequence: CASSYYLTPPGEQFF. As DNA, the CDR3 is TGTGCCAGCAGTTACTACCTGACTCCTCCGGGCGAGCAGTTCTTC.

In regard to this clonotype: This may come from a read error, since a much larger clone is one base off. The V call is TRBV7-2, the J call TRBJ2-7, with 7 bases lining up with TRBD2. This CDR3 comprises 14 residues. Germline V gives CDR1 SGHTA, CDR2 FQGNSA. The CDR3 protein is CACSLTQAGHEQYF. The CDR3 region has the DNA TGTGCCTGCAGCTTAACCCAAGCGGGACACGAGCAGTACTTC. Full variable domain (missing parts from reference TRBV7-2 and TRBJ2-7): GAGVSQSPSNKVTEKGKDVELRCDPISGHTALYWYRQSLGQGLEFLIYFQGNSAPDKSGLPSDRFSAERTGGSVSTLTIQRTQQEDSAVYLCACSLTQAGHEQYFGPGTRLTVT.

This clonotype was recorded many times. The chain carries TRBV7-8 and TRBJ1-1, with D possibly being TRBD1 (6 bases). Germline lookup yields CDR1 SGHVS and CDR2 FQNEAQ. The CDR3 spans 14 residues. With 2 bases removed from V and 4 bases from J, the gap between germline ends came to 11 bases. As DNA, the CDR3 is TGTGCCAGCAGCTTAATACAGGGTGGCACTGAAGCTTTCTTT. Translating gives CASSLIQGGTEAFF.

The chain uses TRBV7-9 and TRBJ2-7, with D possibly matching TRBD1 (6 bases). CDR1 is SEHNR and CDR2 is FQNEAQ in the germline V gene (reference sequence). V lost 4 bases and J lost 4, with 17 bases in between. CDR3 length equals 15 residues. The CDR3 sequence is CASSSSRDTTYEQYF. In DNA, the CDR3 is TGTGCCAGCAGCTCGTCAAGGGACACTACATACGAGCAGTACTTC.

The chain couples TRBV15 to TRBJ1-1; unclear D gene. With 3 bases removed from V and 2 bases from J, the gap between germline ends came to 16 bases. This CDR3 has 16 amino acids. Germline V gene sequence: CDR1 LNHNV, CDR2 YYDKDF (reference sequence). CDR3 amino acids: CATSSRATGDNTEAFF. The CDR3 DNA reads as TGTGCCACCAGCAGCCGCGCCACGGGAGACAACACTGAAGCTTTCTTT. The entire variable domain, with the rest obtained from reference TRBV15 and TRBJ1-1, is as follows: DAMVIQNPRYQVTQFGKPVTLSCSQTLNHNVMYWYQQKSSQAPKLLFHYYDKDFNNEADTPDNFQSRRPNTSFCFLDIRSPGLGDTAMYLCATSSRATGDNTEAFFGQGTRLTVV.

This clonotype was recorded at least ten times. The chain joins TRBV7-9 to TRBJ1-5; 8 bases fit TRBD1. After removal of 1 base from V and 4 bases from J, the junction contained 3 bases not matched to a gene. CDR1 and CDR2 (germline): SEHNR, FQNEAQ (reference sequence). The CDR3 has 15 residues. The CDR3 is CASSLVGTGNQPQHF. In DNA, the CDR3 is TGTGCCAGCAGCTTAGTCGGGACAGGAAATCAGCCCCAGCATTTT.